The next 14 T cell receptor beta chains were all read from a single sample in a study of blood T cell repertoires in COVID-19. Generated by immunoSEQ multiplex PCR, the TCRdb table keeps only in-frame clones and is missing some. The repertoire consists of about 160,000 clones, with approximately 88% occurring once and the leading ten covering roughly 9%. The specimen was peripheral blood. The receptors shown here come from a woman aged 80 or older with active or convalescent COVID-19.

The chain uses TRBV29-1 and TRBJ1-1; TRBD1 matches at 8 bases. Germline CDR1 is SQVTM and CDR2 is ANQGSEA. The CDR3 sequence is 13 residues long. Unmatched junction bases numbered 1, after V lost 3 bases and J lost 1 base. As DNA, the CDR3 is TGCAGCGTTGATCAGGGGGCGAACACTGAAGCTTTCTTT. This codes for CSVDQGANTEAFF.

The rearrangement joins TRBV7-2 to TRBJ1-5; a possible D gene is TRBD1 (5 bases). Germline loops: CDR1 SGHTA, CDR2 FQGNSA. The CDR3 is 18 residues long. Between the trimmed V and J ends, which lost 5 bases and 2 bases, there was a span of 22 bases. The DNA of the CDR3 is TGTGCCAGCAGCGCGTATGGGATCGGCGGGGGGGGCAATCAGCCCCAGCATTTT. Translation: CASSAYGIGGGGNQPQHF.

This chain joins TRBV7-2 and TRBJ2-1, with 10 bases aligning to TRBD2. The V segment lost 1 base and the J segment 1 base; nucleotides outside the gene matches: 4. Germline V gene data show CDR1 as SGHTA and CDR2 as FQGNSA. The CDR3 runs 17 residues. Here the CDR3 DNA reads TGTGCCAGCAGCTTAGTGTCTAGCGGGGGTTCCTACAATGAGCAGTTCTTC. This encodes CASSLVSSGGSYNEQFF. Using reference TRBV7-2 and TRBJ2-1 for the parts outside the CDR3, the full variable domain is GAGVSQSPSNKVTEKGKDVELRCDPISGHTALYWYRQSLGQGLEFLIYFQGNSAPDKSGLPSDRFSAERTGGSVSTLTIQRTQQEDSAVYLCASSLVSSGGSYNEQFFGPGTRLTVL.

J is TRBJ2-1 and V is TRBV5-6; D gene unclear. The germline V gene encodes CDR1 SGHDT and CDR2 YYEEEE. V shed 0 bases and J shed 9 bases, with 4 bases lying between them. This CDR3 contains 11 residues. CDR3: CASSLVREQFF. The CDR3, as DNA: TGTGCCAGCAGCTTGGTTCGTGAGCAGTTCTTC.

The chain employs TRBV4-3 and TRBJ1-2, with TRBD1 matching 8 bases. The CDR3 is made up of 15 amino acids. V lost 4 bases and J lost 0; bases outside the gene matches: 4. Per the germline V gene, CDR1 is LGHNA and CDR2 is YSLEER. The CDR3 loop is CASSPRTGTNYGYTF. The CDR3, as DNA: TGCGCCAGCAGCCCCCGGACAGGGACTAACTATGGCTACACCTTC.

The chain combines TRBV6-5 with TRBJ2-3; 10 positions agree with TRBD2. J lost 6 bases, V lost 6 bases, and 6 bases had no gene match. The CDR3 covers 14 residues. CDR1 and CDR2 (germline): MNHEY, SVGAGI. CDR3 region: CASSTAGGDDTQYF. CDR3 nucleotide sequence: TGTGCCAGCAGCACAGCGGGGGGGGACGATACGCAGTATTTT.

The chain couples TRBV5-1 to TRBJ2-5, with D unclear. V was pared by 0 bases and J by 4 bases, with 10 bases between. CDR3 length equals 14 residues. Germline V lookup: CDR1 SGHRS, CDR2 YFSETQ. CDR3: CASSLAPPTETQYF. In DNA, the CDR3 is TGCGCCAGCAGCTTGGCCCCGCCTACAGAGACCCAGTACTTC.

The chain is built from TRBV18 and TRBJ1-5; possible D gene TRBD1, 5 bases. The CDR3 is 15 residues long. V shed 1 base and J shed 2 bases, with 9 bases lying between them. CDR1 and CDR2 (germline): KGHSH, LQKENI. The CDR3 sequence is CASSPQGWGNQPQHF. The CDR3 nucleotides are TGTGCCAGCTCACCACAGGGGTGGGGCAATCAGCCCCAGCATTTT.

J is TRBJ1-2 and V is TRBV5-4; TRBD1 might be the D (6 bases). Per germline, CDR1 SGHNT and CDR2 YYREEE (reference sequence). The CDR3 has 15 residues. V was pared by 5 bases and J by 3 bases, with 17 bases between. The CDR3 sequence: CASSFSQGLDYGYTF. CDR3 bases: TGTGCCAGCAGTTTTAGCCAGGGGTTAGACTATGGCTACACCTTC.

This clone was detected only a few times. The chain is built from TRBV10-3 and TRBJ2-7; 12 bases are shared with TRBD1. J gave up 9 bases and V 8 bases, and 11 bases lay outside the gene matches. This CDR3 is 14 amino acids long. Looked up from germline, CDR1 is ENHRY and CDR2 is SYGVKD. The CDR3 bases are TGTGCCATCGCAGAGCTCGGGACAGGGGGCATGCAGTACTTC. Amino acids: CAIAELGTGGMQYF.

The chain is built from TRBV19 and TRBJ2-2, with a tentative D call TRBD2 (5 bases). Germline V CDR1 and CDR2: LNHDA, SQIVND (reference sequence). Trimming removed 9 bases from V and 8 bases from J, with 19 bases in between. The CDR3 contains 14 residues. The CDR3 is CASHYGVGVGELFF. The CDR3, as DNA: TGTGCCAGCCATTATGGAGTGGGAGTAGGGGAGCTGTTTTTT.

V usage is TRBV18 and J usage is TRBJ1-5; 8 bases are shared with TRBD1. Germline CDR1 is KGHSH and CDR2 is LQKENI. Losses at the gene ends were 8 bases for V and 6 bases for J; bases not matched to a gene: 9. The CDR3 loop spans 14 amino acids. CDR3 bases: TGTGCCAGCGGACAGGGTGTGAATGGTCAGCCCCAGCATTTT. Its protein product is CASGQGVNGQPQHF.

Ten or more counts support this clone. The chain combines TRBV9 with TRBJ2-3, with D maybe TRBD2 (7 bases). This CDR3 is built from 16 residues. Germline lookup yields CDR1 SGDLS and CDR2 YYNGEE. Trimming removed 3 bases at V and 0 bases at J, with 14 bases between. As DNA, the CDR3 is TGTGCCAGCAGCGCCGAGGGGGGGCTGAGCACAGATACGCAGTATTTT. Translating gives CASSAEGGLSTDTQYF.

In this sample, this clone turned up many times. This sequence joins TRBV7-2 and TRBJ2-7; a possible D gene is TRBD2 (7 bases). The CDR3 is 17 amino acids. The V end lost 1 base, the J end lost 2 bases, and 18 bases lay between the germline ends. Germline assignment: CDR1 SGHTA and CDR2 FQGNSA. The CDR3 DNA sequence: TGTGCCAGCAGCTTAGATCAAAGGGGGGGCCGGGCCTACGAGCAGTACTTC. It encodes CASSLDQRGGRAYEQYF.